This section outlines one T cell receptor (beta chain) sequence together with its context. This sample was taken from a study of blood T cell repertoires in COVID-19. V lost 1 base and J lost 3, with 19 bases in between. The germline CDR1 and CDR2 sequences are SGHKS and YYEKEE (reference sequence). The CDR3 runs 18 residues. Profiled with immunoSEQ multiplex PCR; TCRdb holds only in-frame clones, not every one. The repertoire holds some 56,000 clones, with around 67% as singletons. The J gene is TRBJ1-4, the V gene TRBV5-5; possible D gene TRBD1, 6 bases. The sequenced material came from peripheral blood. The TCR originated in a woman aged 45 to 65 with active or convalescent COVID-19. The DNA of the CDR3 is TGTGCCAGCAGCTTGAATTCCCCTCAGACAGGAGCTAATGAAAAACTGTTTTTT. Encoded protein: CASSLNSPQTGANEKLFF.